This T cell receptor (beta chain) was retrieved from a study of T cells in Graves' hyperthyroidism and ophthalmopathy. About the research overall: Peripheral blood draws took place at initial diagnosis, ahead of any treatment.

TCR beta CDR3 sequences were amplified from RNA transcripts. First-round RT-PCR targeting the TCR CDR3 was performed with the HTBI primer set. Using its own MiXCR run on the multiplex PCR reads, TCRdb lists one record per CDR3 protein. Of fewer than 750,000 distinct CDR3 sequences listed, roughly 15% were seen once; the top ten hold around 4.5%. Ophthalmopathy patients all had a Clinical Activity Score of at least 3, a NOSPECS grade of at least 4 and disease under 3 months old. CDR1 and CDR2 from the germline V gene are SEHNR and FQNEAQ (reference sequence). J lost 2 bases, V lost 1 base, and 2 bases had no gene match. The CDR3 is 16 amino acids. This clonotype was found many times.

This receptor was identified in a middle-aged woman with Graves' ophthalmopathy. The chain uses TRBV7-9 and TRBJ2-2; 9 positions match TRBD2. Sequenced sample: blood. CDR3 loop: CASSLGTSDNTGELFF. In nucleotides, the CDR3 is TGTGCCAGCAGCTTAGGGACTAGCGATAACACCGGGGAGCTGTTTTTT.